This T cell receptor (beta chain) was identified in a study of blood T cells in healthy people across ages. Study-wide findings and caveats: TCR beta diversity per million T cells fell roughly linearly with age.

Notes on this clonotype: Its target is not known.

A sample-barcoded 5' primer and a J-beta primer mix were used in a second PCR of roughly 7 to 12 cycles. TCRdb fed the 5' RACE reads into MiXCR, producing one record per CDR3 protein. Of roughly 800,000 distinct CDR3 sequences listed, roughly 60% are singletons. CDR1 LNHNV and CDR2 YYDKDF come from the germline V gene (reference sequence). The CDR3 sequence is 14 residues long. The germline V and J ends were trimmed by 5 bases and 2 bases, with 11 bases remaining between them. The donors, aged about 6 to 95, were healthy Caucasians from Russia. The TCR was taken from a man aged 30 to 45 in good health. Sequences were obtained from blood. The gene calls are TRBV15 and TRBJ2-3; D is perhaps TRBD1 (6 bases). DNA for the CDR3: TGTGCCACCAGCCCGCGGACAGACACAGATACGCAGTATTTT. Its protein is CATSPRTDTDTQYF.